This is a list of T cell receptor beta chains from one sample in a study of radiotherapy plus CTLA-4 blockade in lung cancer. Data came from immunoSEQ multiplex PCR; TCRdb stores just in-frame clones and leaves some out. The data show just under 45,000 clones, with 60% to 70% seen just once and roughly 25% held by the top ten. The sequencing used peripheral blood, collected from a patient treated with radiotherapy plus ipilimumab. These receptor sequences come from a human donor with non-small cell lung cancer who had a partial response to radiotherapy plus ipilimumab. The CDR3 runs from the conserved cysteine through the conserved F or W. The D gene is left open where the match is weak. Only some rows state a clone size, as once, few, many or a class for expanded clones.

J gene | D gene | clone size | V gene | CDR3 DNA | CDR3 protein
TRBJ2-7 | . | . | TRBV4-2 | TGTGCCAGCAGCCAAGAAAGGGGCTATGGTGAGCAGTACTTC | CASSQERGYGEQYF
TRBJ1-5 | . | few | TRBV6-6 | TGTGCCAGCAGTTACACCGGGACAAATAGCAATCAGCCCCAGCATTTT | CASSYTGTNSNQPQHF
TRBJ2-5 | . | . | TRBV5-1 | TGCGCCAGCAGCTTGCAGGGTGGGGCCCAAGAGACCCAGTACTTC | CASSLQGGAQETQYF
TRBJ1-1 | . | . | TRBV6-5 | TGTGCCAGCAGTTCGGGGGTAGCGGCTTTCTTT | CASSSGVAAFF
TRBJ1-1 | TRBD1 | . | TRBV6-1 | TGTGCCAGCAGTTGGGACAGCTCTGAGACTGAAGCTTTCTTT | CASSWDSSETEAFF
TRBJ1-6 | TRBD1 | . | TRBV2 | TGTGCCAGCAATCTTGGACAGGGGGCTAGTTCACCCCTCCACTTT | CASNLGQGASSPLHF
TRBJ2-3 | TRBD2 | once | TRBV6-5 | TGTGCCAGCCGCGGGAGTATTGTTGATACGCAGTATTTT | CASRGSIVDTQYF
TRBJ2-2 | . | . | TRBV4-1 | TGCGCCAGCAGCCAGGGTTCCAGCGGGCGTGAATGGCGGGAGCTGTTTTTT | CASSQGSSGREWRELFF
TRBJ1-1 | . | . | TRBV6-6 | TGTGCCAGCAATCAACTACAGAACACTGAAGCTTTCTTT | CASNQLQNTEAFF
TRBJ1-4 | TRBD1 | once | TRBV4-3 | TGCGCCAGCAGCCAGGCCTTACAGGGGAGGAATGAAAAACTGTTTTTT | CASSQALQGRNEKLFF
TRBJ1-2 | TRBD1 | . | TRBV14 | TGTGCCAGCAGCCAAGGACAGGGCGGTGGCTACACCTTC | CASSQGQGGGYTF
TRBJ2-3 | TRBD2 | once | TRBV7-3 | TGTGCCAGCAGCTTAAGGCGCGGGGGGGCTACAGATACGCAGTATTTT | CASSLRRGGATDTQYF
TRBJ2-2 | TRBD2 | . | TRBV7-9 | TGTGCCAGCAGCGGCAGCGGGGGCAGCACCGGGGAGCTGTTTTTT | CASSGSGGSTGELFF
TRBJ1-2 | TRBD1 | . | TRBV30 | TGTGCCTGGAGCGCGCAGGGGGTAGGTGGCTACACCTTC | CAWSAQGVGGYTF
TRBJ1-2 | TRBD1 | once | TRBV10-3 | TGTGCCATCAGCGTGGACAGGGGAGTCGGAGGCTACACCTTC | CAISVDRGVGGYTF
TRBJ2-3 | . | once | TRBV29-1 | TGCAGCGTGGTCCTACAGGGCGGGGGTTTCACAGATACGCAGTATTTT | CSVVLQGGGFTDTQYF
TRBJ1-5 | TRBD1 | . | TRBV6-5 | TGTGCCAGCACCAGCAGGACAGGTGGAGCTCAGCCCCAGCATTTT | CASTSRTGGAQPQHF
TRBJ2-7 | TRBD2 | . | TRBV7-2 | TGTGCCAGCAGCTTAACAGGTAGCGGGAGCTCCTACGAGCAGTACTTC | CASSLTGSGSSYEQYF
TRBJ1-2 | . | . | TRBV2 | TGTGCCAGCGGGAGGGGGGGGAACTATGGCTACACCTTC | CASGRGGNYGYTF
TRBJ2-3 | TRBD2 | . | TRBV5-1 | TGCGCCAGCAGGGAAATGAGCGGGAACTCGGCAGATACGCAGTATTTT | CASREMSGNSADTQYF
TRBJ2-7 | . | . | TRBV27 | TGTGCCAGCGGCAGGGTGGGCTCCTACGAGCAGTACTTC | CASGRVGSYEQYF
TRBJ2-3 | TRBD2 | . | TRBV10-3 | TGTGCCATCAGTGAGTCTGGGACTAGTGTCACAGATACGCAGTATTTT | CAISESGTSVTDTQYF
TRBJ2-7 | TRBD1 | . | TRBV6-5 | TGTGCCAGCAGCCGAGACAGGGTCGAGCAGTACTTC | CASSRDRVEQYF
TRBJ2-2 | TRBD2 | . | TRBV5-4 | TGTGCCAGCAGCTCCGAAACGGGAGGGACCGGGGAGCTGTTTTTT | CASSSETGGTGELFF
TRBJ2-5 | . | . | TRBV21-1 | TGTGCCAGCAGCAATCTAGCGGGAGGAGGTCAAGAGACCCAGTACTTC | CASSNLAGGGQETQYF
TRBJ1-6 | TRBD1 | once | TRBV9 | TGTGCCAGCAGCGTTACCCGGGACAGGTATAATTCACCCCTCCACTTT | CASSVTRDRYNSPLHF
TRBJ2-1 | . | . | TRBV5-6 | TGTGCCAGCAGCTTGGCTCCACTCAGAGAGGGCCAGTTCTTC | CASSLAPLREGQFF
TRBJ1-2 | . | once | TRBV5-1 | TGCGCCAGCAGCTTGTCAGGCATCTATGGCTACACCTTC | CASSLSGIYGYTF
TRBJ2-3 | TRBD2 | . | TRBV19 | TGTGCCAGTAGTCCACTAGCGGGAATAAGAGATACGCAGTATTTT | CASSPLAGIRDTQYF
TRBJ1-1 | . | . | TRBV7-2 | TGTGCCAGCAGCAGCGGGGGGAACACTGAAGCTTTCTTT | CASSSGGNTEAFF
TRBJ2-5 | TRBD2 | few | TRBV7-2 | TGTGCCAGCAGCTACCAGCGGGGGGGTGGGGAGACCCAGTACTTC | CASSYQRGGGETQYF
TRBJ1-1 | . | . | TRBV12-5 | TGTGCTAGTGGTCCTGGACACGGTGAAGCTTTCTTT | CASGPGHGEAFF
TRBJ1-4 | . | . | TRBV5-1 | TGCGCCAGCAGCGCAAGACTCCAGGGAGGTCGCGCAAAACTGTTTTTT | CASSARLQGGRAKLFF
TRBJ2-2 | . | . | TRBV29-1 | TGCAGCGTTGAAGCCGACACTCCGGGGGAGCTGTTTTTT | CSVEADTPGELFF
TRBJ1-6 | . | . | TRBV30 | TGTGCCTGGAGTCGGACAGAGAATTCACCCCTCCACTTT | CAWSRTENSPLHF
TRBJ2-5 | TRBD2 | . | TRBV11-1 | TGTGCCAGCAGCCCAGGGAGGGACCAGTACTTC | CASSPGRDQYF
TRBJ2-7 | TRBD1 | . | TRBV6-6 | TGTGCCAGCAGTTCCGGGACAGGGGGATCCTACGAGCAGTACTTC | CASSSGTGGSYEQYF
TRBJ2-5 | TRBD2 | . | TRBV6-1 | TGTGCCAGCAGGAGGGTACTAGCGATTCAAGAGACCCAGTACTTC | CASRRVLAIQETQYF
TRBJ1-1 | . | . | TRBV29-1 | TGCAGCGTTCCGGGGACTGAAGCTTTCTTT | CSVPGTEAFF
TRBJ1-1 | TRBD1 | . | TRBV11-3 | TGTGCCAGCAGCCCGGACAGGGGGCAAGGTGAAGCTTTCTTT | CASSPDRGQGEAFF
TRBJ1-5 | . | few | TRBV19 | TGTGCCAGTAGCATCGGCAGGGCCAATCAGCCCCAGCATTTT | CASSIGRANQPQHF
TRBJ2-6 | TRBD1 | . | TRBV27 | TGTGCCAGCAGTTTACAGGGGGCAGGTGGGGCCAACGTCCTGACTTTC | CASSLQGAGGANVLTF
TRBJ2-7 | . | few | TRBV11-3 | TGTGCCAGCAGCGTGGATCTCGCGGGGGAGCAGTACTTC | CASSVDLAGEQYF
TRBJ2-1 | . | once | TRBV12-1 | TGTGCCAGCAGCTTTGTCAGGGTTTCCGTGGGGTACAATGAGCAGTTCTTC | CASSFVRVSVGYNEQFF
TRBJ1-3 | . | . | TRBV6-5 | TGTGCCAGCAGACGGGGAGCTGGAAACACCATATATTTT | CASRRGAGNTIYF
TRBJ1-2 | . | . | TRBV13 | TGTGCCAGCAGCTTAGTACAGAACTATGGCTACACCTTC | CASSLVQNYGYTF
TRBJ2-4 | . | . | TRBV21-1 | TGTGCCAGCAGCAAAGGACAGAAAAACATTCAGTACTTC | CASSKGQKNIQYF
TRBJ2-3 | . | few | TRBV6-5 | TGTGCCAGCAGTTATTCCGAGAGCACAGATACGCAGTATTTT | CASSYSESTDTQYF
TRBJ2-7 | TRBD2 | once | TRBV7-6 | TGTGCCAGCAGCCCGGGACTAGCTGTCCACGAGCAGTACTTC | CASSPGLAVHEQYF
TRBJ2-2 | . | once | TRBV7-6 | TGTGCCAGCAGCTTAGATCGGCCGGGGGCCGGGGAGCTGTTTTTT | CASSLDRPGAGELFF
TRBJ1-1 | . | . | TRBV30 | TGTGCCTATGAAAGGGGCACTGAAGCTTTCTTT | CAYERGTEAFF
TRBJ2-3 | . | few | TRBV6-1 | TGTGCCAGCAGTGAAGGTTGGGGGCTGGCCGATACGCAGTATTTT | CASSEGWGLADTQYF
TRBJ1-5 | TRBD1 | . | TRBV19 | TGTGCCAGCCGGGACAGGGACAATCAGCCCCAGCATTTT | CASRDRDNQPQHF
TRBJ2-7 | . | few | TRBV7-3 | TGTGCCAGCAGCCAAACCGGGTCCACCGACGAGCAGTACTTC | CASSQTGSTDEQYF
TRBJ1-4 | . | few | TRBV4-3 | TGCGCCAGCAGCCGCGCCCCGGATGAAAAACTGTTTTTT | CASSRAPDEKLFF
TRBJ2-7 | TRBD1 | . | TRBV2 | TGTGCCAGCAGTGAAACGGTACAGGGGTTCGAGCAGTACTTC | CASSETVQGFEQYF
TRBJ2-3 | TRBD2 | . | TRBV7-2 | TGTGCCAGCAGCTTAGAAGCGGGGGGGCCTGCAGATACGCAGTATTTT | CASSLEAGGPADTQYF
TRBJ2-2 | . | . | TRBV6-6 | TGTGCCAGCAGTTACACAGGGATAGGGGAGCTGTTTTTT | CASSYTGIGELFF
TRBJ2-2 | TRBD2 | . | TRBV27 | TGTGCCAGCAGTTTATCGGGGGGACTAGCTGTCGGGGAGCTGTTTTTT | CASSLSGGLAVGELFF
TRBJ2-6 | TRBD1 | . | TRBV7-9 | TGTGCCAGCAGCCACCCCGGGACAGTTTCCCCTGGGGCCAACGTCCTGACTTTC | CASSHPGTVSPGANVLTF